The rows below give T cell receptor beta chains drawn from one sample of a study of cytomegalovirus exposure and HLA in healthy donors. Method: immunoSEQ multiplex PCR; TCRdb's copy keeps in-frame clones and lacks some. This sample has approximately 290,000 clones, with 80% found just once. Specimen: PBMCs. These receptors were collected from a girl aged 2-10 years in good health and CMV-seronegative. The CDR3 runs from the conserved cysteine through the conserved F or W. D genes are given only for firm matches. Not all rows give a size; the values are once, few, many and, for expanded clones, a class.

D gene,V gene,J gene,clone size,CDR3 protein,CDR3 DNA
-,TRBV28,TRBJ1-5,once,CASSFYGDQPQHF,TGTGCCAGCAGTTTTTACGGGGATCAGCCCCAGCATTTT
-,TRBV7-6,TRBJ2-7,-,CASSLAGGYEQYF,TGTGCCAGCAGCTTAGCGGGAGGCTACGAGCAGTACTTC
-,TRBV5-1,TRBJ2-1,-,CASSWTLSYNEQFF,TGCGCCAGCAGCTGGACTCTATCCTACAATGAGCAGTTCTTC
TRBD2,TRBV7-2,TRBJ2-7,-,CASRPRAGASYEQYF,TGTGCCAGCAGACCTCGAGCGGGGGCCTCCTACGAGCAGTACTTC
-,TRBV6-1,TRBJ1-5,few,CASRGNRGSNQPQHF,TGTGCCAGCAGGGGTAATAGGGGGAGCAATCAGCCCCAGCATTTT
-,TRBV7-6,TRBJ1-5,once,CASSKREGPQHF,TGTGCCAGCAGCAAGAGGGAAGGGCCCCAGCATTTT
-,TRBV29-1,TRBJ2-5,-,CSVFSRGNQETQYF,TGCAGCGTTTTTTCCCGGGGTAACCAAGAGACCCAGTACTTC
-,TRBV5-1,TRBJ2-5,-,CASSLLRDSLTQYF,TGCGCCAGCAGCTTACTCCGGGACTCTCTGACCCAGTACTTC
TRBD2,TRBV28,TRBJ2-7,-,CASKTSGPYEQYF,TGTGCCAGTAAAACTAGCGGACCGTACGAGCAGTACTTC
-,TRBV7-9,TRBJ2-7,-,CASSSTPGVGSYEQYF,TGTGCCAGCAGCTCGACGCCAGGGGTTGGGTCCTACGAGCAGTACTTC
-,TRBV5-5,TRBJ1-5,-,CASSLEGWEPQHF,TGTGCCAGCAGCTTAGAGGGCTGGGAGCCCCAGCATTTT
-,TRBV19,TRBJ1-1,-,CASSPEGYMNTEAFF,TGTGCCAGTAGCCCAGAGGGCTATATGAACACTGAAGCTTTCTTT
TRBD2,TRBV7-9,TRBJ2-5,-,CASSPGLAGDNQETQYF,TGTGCCAGCAGCCCGGGACTAGCGGGAGACAACCAAGAGACCCAGTACTTC
TRBD2,TRBV9,TRBJ2-7,-,CASNLGTSDSYEQYF,TGTGCCAGCAACCTCGGGACTAGCGACTCCTACGAGCAGTACTTC
-,TRBV5-1,TRBJ1-1,-,CASSWDTGWNTEAFF,TGCGCCAGCAGCTGGGACACTGGTTGGAACACTGAAGCTTTCTTT
TRBD1,TRBV28,TRBJ2-4,few,CASSTGGLGKNIQYF,TGTGCCAGCAGCACAGGGGGCTTAGGCAAAAACATTCAGTACTTC
-,TRBV11-2,TRBJ2-1,-,CASSFRWPAGTNEQFF,TGTGCCAGCAGCTTCCGATGGCCTGCAGGTACAAATGAGCAGTTCTTC
TRBD1,TRBV28,TRBJ1-5,-,CASRKSYRGRSNQPQHF,TGTGCCAGCAGGAAAAGCTACAGGGGGCGTAGCAATCAGCCCCAGCATTTT
TRBD1,TRBV23-1,TRBJ1-5,-,CASSPRTGRGGNQPQHF,TGCGCCAGCAGTCCCAGGACAGGGAGGGGGGGCAATCAGCCCCAGCATTTT
-,TRBV2,TRBJ1-2,-,CASSGGGGYGYTF,TGTGCCAGCAGTGGGGGAGGGGGCTATGGCTACACCTTC
-,TRBV30,TRBJ1-5,-,CAWSAGHGNQPQHF,TGTGCCTGGAGTGCGGGACACGGCAATCAGCCCCAGCATTTT
TRBD1,TRBV7-9,TRBJ1-2,-,CASSKVTGVGGYTF,TGTGCCAGCAGCAAGGTCACAGGGGTGGGTGGCTACACCTTC
TRBD1,TRBV5-1,TRBJ2-3,-,CASSLAGQGGKTDTQYF,TGCGCCAGCAGCTTGGCGGGACAGGGTGGTAAAACAGATACGCAGTATTTT
TRBD1,TRBV2,TRBJ2-7,-,CASSPGTGGGEQYF,TGTGCCAGCAGCCCCGGGACAGGGGGCGGCGAGCAGTACTTC
TRBD1,TRBV2,TRBJ2-1,-,CASRAGTGAYNEQFF,TGTGCCAGCAGGGCCGGGACAGGGGCCTACAATGAGCAGTTCTTC
-,TRBV2,TRBJ1-1,-,CASSRQASKTEAFF,TGTGCCAGCAGCCGACAGGCCTCGAAAACCGAAGCTTTCTTT
-,TRBV7-9,TRBJ2-7,-,CSSSLGLSYEQYF,TGTTCCAGCAGCTTAGGCCTATCGTACGAGCAGTACTTC
-,TRBV28,TRBJ1-2,-,CASSEGQGYTF,TGTGCCAGCAGTGAGGGTCAGGGCTACACCTTC
TRBD2,TRBV11-2,TRBJ2-7,-,CASSLVGGAYEQYF,TGTGCCAGCAGCTTAGTCGGGGGGGCCTACGAGCAGTACTTC
TRBD2,TRBV4-1,TRBJ2-1,-,CASSGGTSGYNEQFF,TGCGCCAGCAGCGGGGGGACTAGCGGGTACAATGAGCAGTTCTTC
-,TRBV6-1,TRBJ2-2,few,CASSEWSEITGELFF,TGTGCCAGCAGTGAATGGTCCGAGATAACCGGGGAGCTGTTTTTT
-,TRBV4-1,TRBJ2-7,-,CASSQDEVAETLTYEQYF,TGCGCCAGCAGCCAAGATGAAGTAGCGGAGACCCTAACCTACGAGCAGTACTTC
TRBD2,TRBV6-1,TRBJ2-7,once,CASSVGGGADGYEQYF,TGTGCCAGCAGTGTTGGCGGGGGGGCAGACGGCTACGAGCAGTACTTC
-,TRBV5-1,TRBJ2-5,few,CASSLGSGETQYF,TGCGCCAGCAGCTTGGGCTCGGGGGAGACCCAGTACTTC
TRBD1,TRBV9,TRBJ1-1,-,CASSPGGNTEAFF,TGTGCCAGCAGTCCAGGGGGCAACACTGAAGCTTTCTTT